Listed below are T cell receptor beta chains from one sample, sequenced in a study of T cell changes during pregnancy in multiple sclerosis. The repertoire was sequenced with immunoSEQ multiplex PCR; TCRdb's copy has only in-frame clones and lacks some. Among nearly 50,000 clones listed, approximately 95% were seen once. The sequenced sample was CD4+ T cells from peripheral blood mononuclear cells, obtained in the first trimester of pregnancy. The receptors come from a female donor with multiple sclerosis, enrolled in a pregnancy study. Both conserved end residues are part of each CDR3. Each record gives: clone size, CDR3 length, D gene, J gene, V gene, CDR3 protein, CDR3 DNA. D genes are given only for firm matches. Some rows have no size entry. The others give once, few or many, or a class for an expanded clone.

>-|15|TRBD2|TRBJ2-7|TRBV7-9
CASSRLAGGPDEQYF
TGTGCCAGCAGCCGTTTAGCGGGGGGGCCGGACGAGCAGTACTTC
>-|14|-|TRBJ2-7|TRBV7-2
CASSLAGGQYEQYF
TGTGCCAGCAGCTTAGCGGGGGGGCAGTACGAGCAGTACTTC
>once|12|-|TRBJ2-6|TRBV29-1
CSSLSGANVLTF
TGCAGCTCACTCTCTGGGGCCAACGTCCTGACTTTC
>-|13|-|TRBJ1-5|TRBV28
CASSLGTPKPQHF
TGTGCCAGCAGTTTGGGGACTCCAAAACCCCAGCATTTT
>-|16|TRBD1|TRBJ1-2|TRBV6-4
CASSDEGRQGARGYTF
TGTGCCAGCAGTGACGAGGGGAGACAGGGGGCAAGGGGCTACACCTTC
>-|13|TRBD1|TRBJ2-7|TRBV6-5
CASRSGTVYEQYF
TGTGCCAGCAGATCCGGGACAGTATACGAGCAGTACTTC
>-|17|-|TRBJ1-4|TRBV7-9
CASSSDSISTAREKLFF
TGTGCCAGCAGCTCCGACAGTATCTCAACTGCAAGGGAAAAACTGTTTTTT
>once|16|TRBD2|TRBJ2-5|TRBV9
CASSSQRGSFRETQYF
TGTGCCAGCAGCAGTCAGCGGGGGTCGTTTAGAGAGACCCAGTACTTC
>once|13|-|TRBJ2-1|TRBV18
CASSPPSQNEQFF
TGTGCCAGCTCACCACCTTCCCAGAATGAGCAGTTCTTC
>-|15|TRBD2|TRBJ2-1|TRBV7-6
CASSLARGGYNEQFF
TGTGCCAGCAGCTTGGCGCGGGGGGGCTACAATGAGCAGTTCTTC
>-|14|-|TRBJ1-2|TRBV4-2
CASSQAQTEYGYTF
TGTGCCAGCAGCCAAGCTCAGACAGAATATGGCTACACCTTC
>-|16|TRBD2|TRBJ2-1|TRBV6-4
CASSPASGGTYNEQFF
TGTGCCAGCAGTCCAGCTAGCGGGGGTACCTACAATGAGCAGTTCTTC
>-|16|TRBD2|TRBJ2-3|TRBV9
CASSPRRQGGTDTQYF
TGTGCCAGCAGCCCGAGGAGGCAGGGAGGGACAGATACGCAGTATTTT
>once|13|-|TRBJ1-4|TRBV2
CASSEGGSGKLFF
TGTGCCAGCAGTGAAGGGGGCTCGGGAAAACTGTTTTTT
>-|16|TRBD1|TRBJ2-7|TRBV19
CASSQEGTGARYEQYF
TGTGCCAGTAGCCAGGAGGGGACAGGGGCGCGGTACGAGCAGTACTTC
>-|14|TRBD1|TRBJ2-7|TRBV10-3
CAIRPGQGVHEQYF
TGTGCCATCAGGCCGGGACAGGGAGTCCACGAGCAGTACTTC
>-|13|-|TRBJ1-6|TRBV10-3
CAISVSYDSTLHF
TGTGCCATCAGTGTGTCCTATGACAGTACCCTCCACTTT
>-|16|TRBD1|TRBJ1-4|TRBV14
CASSHHTGATNEKLFF
TGTGCCAGCAGCCATCACACAGGGGCAACTAATGAAAAACTGTTTTTT
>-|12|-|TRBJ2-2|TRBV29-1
CSVDGGTGELFF
TGCAGCGTTGATGGGGGGACCGGGGAGCTGTTTTTT
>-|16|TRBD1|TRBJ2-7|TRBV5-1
CASSSGTGVGNYEQYF
TGCGCCAGCAGCTCCGGGACAGGGGTTGGTAACTACGAGCAGTACTTC
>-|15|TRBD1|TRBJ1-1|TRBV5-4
CASSPPTGENTEAFF
TGTGCCAGCAGCCCTCCGACAGGGGAGAACACTGAAGCTTTCTTT
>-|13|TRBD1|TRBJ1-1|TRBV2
CASSMRDSTEAFF
TGTGCCAGCTCCATGCGGGACAGCACTGAAGCTTTCTTT
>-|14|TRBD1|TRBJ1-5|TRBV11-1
CASRRGQSNQPQHF
TGTGCCAGCCGCAGGGGGCAGAGCAATCAGCCCCAGCATTTT
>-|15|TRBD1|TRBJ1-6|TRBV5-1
CASSWKQGSNSPLHF
TGCGCCAGCAGCTGGAAACAGGGGTCTAATTCACCCCTCCACTTT
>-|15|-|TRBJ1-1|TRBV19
CASSIAVRVFTEAFF
TGTGCCAGTAGTATAGCCGTCAGGGTCTTCACTGAAGCTTTCTTT
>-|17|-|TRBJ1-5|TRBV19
CASSISPGGPGDQPQHF
TGTGCCAGTAGTATTTCGCCGGGGGGCCCCGGCGATCAGCCCCAGCATTTT
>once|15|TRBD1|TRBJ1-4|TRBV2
CASSGSDRGLEKLFF
TGTGCCAGCAGTGGGTCCGACAGGGGGCTTGAAAAACTGTTTTTT
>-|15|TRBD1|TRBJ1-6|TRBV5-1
CASSSGQVGNSPLHF
TGCGCCAGCAGCTCGGGACAGGTTGGTAATTCACCCCTCCACTTT
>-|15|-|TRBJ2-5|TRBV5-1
CASSLVSPAGETQYF
TGCGCCAGCAGCTTGGTCAGCCCGGCGGGGGAGACCCAGTACTTC
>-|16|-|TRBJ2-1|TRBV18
CASSPQLVTFDNEQFF
TGTGCCAGCTCACCTCAGTTGGTCACGTTCGACAATGAGCAGTTCTTC
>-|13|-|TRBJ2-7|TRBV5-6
CASVRTSPYEQYF
TGTGCCAGCGTTAGGACAAGCCCTTACGAGCAGTACTTC
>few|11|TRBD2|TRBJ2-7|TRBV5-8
CASGRGHEQYF
TGTGCCAGCGGGAGGGGTCACGAGCAGTACTTC
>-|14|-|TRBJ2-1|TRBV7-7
CASSSDGGLGEQFF
TGTGCTAGCAGCTCCGATGGGGGGTTGGGTGAGCAGTTCTTC
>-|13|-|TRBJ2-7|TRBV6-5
CASSWTPGSEQYF
TGTGCCAGCAGTTGGACACCAGGGTCCGAGCAGTACTTC
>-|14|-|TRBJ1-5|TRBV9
CASSVDQGGQPQHF
TGTGCCAGCAGCGTAGACCAGGGTGGGCAGCCCCAGCATTTT
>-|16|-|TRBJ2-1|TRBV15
CATSRGAEVSYNEQFF
TGTGCCACCAGCAGAGGTGCAGAGGTCTCCTACAATGAGCAGTTCTTC
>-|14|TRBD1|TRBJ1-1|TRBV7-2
CASSYGTANTEAFF
TGTGCCAGCAGCTACGGGACAGCGAACACTGAAGCTTTCTTT
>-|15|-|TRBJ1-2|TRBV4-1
CASSQGEGLNYGYTF
TGCGCCAGCAGCCAAGGGGAGGGCCTAAACTATGGCTACACCTTC
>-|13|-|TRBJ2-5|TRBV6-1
CASRHRALETQYF
TGTGCCAGCAGACACAGGGCTTTGGAGACCCAGTACTTC
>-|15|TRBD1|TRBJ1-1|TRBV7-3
CASSPGTGGSTEAFF
TGTGCCAGCAGCCCTGGGACAGGGGGCTCGACTGAAGCTTTCTTT
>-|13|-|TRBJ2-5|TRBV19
CASSIGIAETQYF
TGTGCCAGTAGTATCGGTATAGCAGAGACCCAGTACTTC